Each of the 2 T cell receptor beta chains below was sequenced from the same sample in a study of T cells in Graves' hyperthyroidism and ophthalmopathy. RNA transcripts were the template for amplifying TCR beta CDR3 regions. During a first-round RT-PCR of the TCR CDR3, the HTBI primer set was used. TCRdb reprocessed the multiplex PCR reads with MiXCR, giving one entry per CDR3 protein. The data contain about 210,000 distinct CDR3 sequences, 15% to 20% of them singletons. Sequenced: blood. The receptors here all came from a man aged 50 or older with Graves' hyperthyroidism.

This clonotype was detected ten times or more. At one of its ends the junction is not consistent with the germline gene, which may arise from a read error. V gene TRBV28 combines with J gene TRBJ1-1, with 9 positions matching TRBD1. CDR3 length: 15 residues. From germline, CDR1 is MDHEN and CDR2 SYDVKM. The CDR3 region has the DNA TGTGCCAGCAGTGGGGCCGGGACAGGGAACATTGAAGCTTTCTTT. Amino acids: CASSGAGTGNIEAFF.

This clonotype occurred many times. The chain uses TRBV7-3 and TRBJ2-3; possibly TRBD1 or TRBD2 for D (5 bases each). CDR3 length: 13 amino acids. Germline CDR1 reads SGHTA; CDR2 reads FQGTGA. The ends were cut back, 4 bases at V and 5 bases at J, with 10 bases in the middle. The CDR3 is CASSWGPGDTQYF. The CDR3, as DNA: TGTGCCAGCAGCTGGGGACCGGGAGATACGCAGTATTTT. The full variable domain, with the rest looked up from reference TRBV7-3 and TRBJ2-3, is GAGVSQTPSNKVTEKGKYVELRCDPISGHTALYWYRQSLGQGPEFLIYFQGTGAADDSGLPNDRFFAVRPEGSVSTLKIQRTERGDSAVYLCASSWGPGDTQYFGPGTRLTVL.